The clone carrying this T cell receptor beta chain turned up a few times. The antigen is unknown. One end of the junction varies from germline; a read error may be responsible. This specimen belongs to a study of regulatory T cells in long-lasting Graves disease. Germline CDR1 and CDR2: LGHDT and YNNKEL (reference sequence). The CDR3 is 13 amino acids. CDR3 regions were amplified by Arm-PCR using iRepertoire HTBI primers to build TCR beta libraries. TCRdb re-derived calls from the multiplex PCR reads in MiXCR, one entry per CDR3 protein. In the table there are 400,000 to 500,000 distinct CDR3 sequences, around 20% of which are singletons. Time point described: persistent/refractory GD, antithyroid drugs over 5 years with positive TRAb. PBMC-derived RNA was used for the TCR library. Study conclusions and caveats: Peripheral blood was the sole material, not thyroid tissue. Lower TCR diversity was seen in persistent Graves' patients than in newly diagnosed ones.

The origin of this receptor is a female donor with Graves disease. Here the sequenced sample was peripheral blood mononuclear cells (PBMCs), taken when the disease was refractory, from a patient treated with antithyroid drugs. The rearrangement uses TRBV3-1 and TRBJ2-7; D is perhaps TRBD2 (6 bases). CDR3 in DNA: TGTGCCAGCAGCCAAGAGGGAGGAGGACCCCCAGACTTC. Encoded protein: CASSQEGGGPPDF.